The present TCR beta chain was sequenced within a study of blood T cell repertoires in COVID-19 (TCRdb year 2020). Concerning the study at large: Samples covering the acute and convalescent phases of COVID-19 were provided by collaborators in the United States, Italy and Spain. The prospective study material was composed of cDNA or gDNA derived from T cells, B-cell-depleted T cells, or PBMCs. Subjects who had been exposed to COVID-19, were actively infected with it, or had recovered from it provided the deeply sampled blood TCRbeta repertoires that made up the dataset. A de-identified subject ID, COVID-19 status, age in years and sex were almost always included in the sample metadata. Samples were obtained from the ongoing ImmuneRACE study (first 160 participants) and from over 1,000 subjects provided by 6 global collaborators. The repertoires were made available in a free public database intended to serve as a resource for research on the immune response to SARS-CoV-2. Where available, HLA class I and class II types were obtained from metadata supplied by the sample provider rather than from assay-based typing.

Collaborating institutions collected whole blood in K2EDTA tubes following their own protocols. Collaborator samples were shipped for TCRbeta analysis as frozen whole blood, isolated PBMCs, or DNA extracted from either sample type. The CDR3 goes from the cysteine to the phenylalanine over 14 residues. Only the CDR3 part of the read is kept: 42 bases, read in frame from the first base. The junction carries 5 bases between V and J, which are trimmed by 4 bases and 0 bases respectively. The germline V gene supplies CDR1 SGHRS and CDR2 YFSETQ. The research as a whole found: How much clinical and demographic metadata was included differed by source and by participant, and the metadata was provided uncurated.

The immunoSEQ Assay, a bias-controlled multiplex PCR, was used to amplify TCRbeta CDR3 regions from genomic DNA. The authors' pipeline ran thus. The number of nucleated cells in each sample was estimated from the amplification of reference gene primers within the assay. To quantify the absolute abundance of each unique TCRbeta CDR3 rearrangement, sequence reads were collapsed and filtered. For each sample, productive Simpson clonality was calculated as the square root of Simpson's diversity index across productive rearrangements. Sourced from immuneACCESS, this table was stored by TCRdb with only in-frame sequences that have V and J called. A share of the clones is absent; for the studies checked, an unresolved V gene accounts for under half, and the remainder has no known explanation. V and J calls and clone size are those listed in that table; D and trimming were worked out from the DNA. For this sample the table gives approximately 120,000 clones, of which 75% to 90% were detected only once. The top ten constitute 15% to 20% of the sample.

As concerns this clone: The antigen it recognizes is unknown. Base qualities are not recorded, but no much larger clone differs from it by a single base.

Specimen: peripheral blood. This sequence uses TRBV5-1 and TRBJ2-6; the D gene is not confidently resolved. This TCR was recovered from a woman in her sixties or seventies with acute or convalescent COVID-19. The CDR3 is CASSPYSGANVLTF. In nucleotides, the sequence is TGCGCCAGCAGCCCCTACTCTGGGGCCAACGTCCTGACTTTC.